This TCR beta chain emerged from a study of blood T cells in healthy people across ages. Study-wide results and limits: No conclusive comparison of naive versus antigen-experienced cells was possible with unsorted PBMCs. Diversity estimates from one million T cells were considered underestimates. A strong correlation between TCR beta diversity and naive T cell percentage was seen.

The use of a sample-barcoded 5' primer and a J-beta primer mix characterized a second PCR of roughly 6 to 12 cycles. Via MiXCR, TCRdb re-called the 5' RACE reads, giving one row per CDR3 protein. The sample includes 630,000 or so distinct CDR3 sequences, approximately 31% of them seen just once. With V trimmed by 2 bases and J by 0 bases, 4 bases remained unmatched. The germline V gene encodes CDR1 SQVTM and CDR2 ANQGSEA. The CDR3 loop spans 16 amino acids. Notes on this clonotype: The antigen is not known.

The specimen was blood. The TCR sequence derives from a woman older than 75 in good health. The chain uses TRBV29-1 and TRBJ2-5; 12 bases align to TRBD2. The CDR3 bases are TGCAGCGTTGAATCTTGGACTAGCGGGAACCAAGAGACCCAGTACTTC. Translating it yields CSVESWTSGNQETQYF.